This T cell receptor (beta chain) was sequenced during a study of shared clonotypes between healthy human individuals. General study results and limits: Researchers sampled only blood; tissue repertoires likely differ. Limitation of the genetic and exposure-history diversity represented came from the few donors.

This CDR3 spans 14 amino acids. V was shortened by 1 base and J by 1 base, with 4 bases between the two germline ends. The V gene's germline CDR1 is SGHVS and CDR2 FQNEAQ. About this clone: What it recognizes is unknown. Within the sample, other DNA sequences also encode this same CDR3.

For sorted subsets, about 200 ng DNA per replicate equaled 30,000 or so T cell genomes. Assay used: immunoSEQ multiplex PCR; TCRdb lists only in-frame clones, some missing. The sample consists of under 550,000 clones, about 95% of them appearing once. The sequence was collected from a woman in her thirties in good health. J is TRBJ2-2 and V is TRBV7-8; unclear D gene. The sample was naive CD4+ T cells sorted from blood. Noted subset: CD45RA+ positively selected. The CDR3 sequence is CASSLVRNTGELFF. CDR3 nucleotide sequence: TGTGCCAGCAGCTTAGTAAGGAACACCGGGGAGCTGTTTTTT.